This TCR beta chain came from a study of CD8 T cells in ankylosing spondylitis. This clonotype was observed many times. Using its own MiXCR run on the 5' RACE reads, TCRdb lists one record per CDR3 protein. This sample has fewer than 200,000 distinct CDR3 sequences, with roughly 20% found just once. The ends lost 0 bases at V and 5 bases at J; junction bases unmatched: 7. This CDR3 has 16 amino acids. Germline CDR1 SGHRS, CDR2 YFSETQ. The genes are TRBV5-1 and TRBJ2-5, with TRBD1 matching 10 bases. The source material was blood, either unsorted or a sorted T cell fraction (not recorded which). This TCR came from a male donor aged 10-30 years with ankylosing spondylitis or in good health (not recorded which). CDR3 region: CASSLGDRGRLETQYF. In DNA form, the CDR3 reads TGCGCCAGCAGCTTGGGTGACAGGGGGCGTCTGGAGACCCAGTACTTC.